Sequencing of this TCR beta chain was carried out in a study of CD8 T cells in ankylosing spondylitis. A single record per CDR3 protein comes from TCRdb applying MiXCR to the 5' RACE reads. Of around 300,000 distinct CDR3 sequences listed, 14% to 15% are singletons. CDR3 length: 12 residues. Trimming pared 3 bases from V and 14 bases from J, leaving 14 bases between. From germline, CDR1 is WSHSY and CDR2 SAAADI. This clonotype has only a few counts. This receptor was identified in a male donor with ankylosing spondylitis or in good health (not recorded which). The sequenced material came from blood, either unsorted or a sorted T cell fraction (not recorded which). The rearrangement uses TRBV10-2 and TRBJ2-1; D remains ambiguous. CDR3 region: CASSDGEPKEFF. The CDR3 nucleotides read TGCGCCAGCAGTGACGGCGAGCCCAAGGAGTTCTTC.